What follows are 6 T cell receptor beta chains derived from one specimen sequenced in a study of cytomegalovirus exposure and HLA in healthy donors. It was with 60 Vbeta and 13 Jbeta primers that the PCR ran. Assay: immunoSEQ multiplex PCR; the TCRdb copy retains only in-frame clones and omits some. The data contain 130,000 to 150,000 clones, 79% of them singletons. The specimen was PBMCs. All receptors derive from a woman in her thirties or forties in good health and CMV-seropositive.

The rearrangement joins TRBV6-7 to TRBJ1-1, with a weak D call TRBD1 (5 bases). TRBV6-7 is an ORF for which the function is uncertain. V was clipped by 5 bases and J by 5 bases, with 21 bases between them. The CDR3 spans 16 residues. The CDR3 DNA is TGTGCCAGCAGTGGTTTCCTGGGGGGGGAAGGGACTGAAGCTTTCTTT. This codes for CASSGFLGGEGTEAFF.

CDR3 residues: CASSSREAREQFF. The DNA for the CDR3 is TGTGCCAGCAGCAGCCGGGAGGCTCGTGAGCAGTTCTTC. The chain has TRBV7-3 and TRBJ2-1; 7 bases are a match to TRBD2. The trim removed 5 bases at V and 9 bases at J, leaving 7 bases unmatched. Germline V CDR1 and CDR2: SGHTA, FQGTGA. The CDR3 is made up of 13 amino acids.

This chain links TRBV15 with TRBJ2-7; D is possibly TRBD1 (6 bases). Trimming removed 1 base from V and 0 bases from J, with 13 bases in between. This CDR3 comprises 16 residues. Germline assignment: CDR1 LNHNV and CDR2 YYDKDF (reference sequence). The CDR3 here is CATSRARQESSYEQYF. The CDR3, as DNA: TGTGCCACCAGCAGAGCCCGACAGGAGAGCTCCTACGAGCAGTACTTC.

For the CDR3, the DNA is TGCGCCAGCAGCCTACCGGATCGGGGCCAGTACTTC. It encodes CASSLPDRGQYF. The rearrangement uses TRBV5-1 and TRBJ2-5; D might be TRBD2 (5 bases). The CDR3 length is 12 residues. CDR1 is SGHRS and CDR2 is YFSETQ in the germline V gene. Trimming stripped 4 bases from V and 10 bases from J, with 14 bases between.

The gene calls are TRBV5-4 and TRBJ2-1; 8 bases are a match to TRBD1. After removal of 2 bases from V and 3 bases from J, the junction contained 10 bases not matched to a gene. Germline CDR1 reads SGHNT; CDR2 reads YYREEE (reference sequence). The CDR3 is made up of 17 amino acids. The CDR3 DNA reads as TGTGCCAGCAGCTTAAGGGATCGCAGGGGGCTCTACAATGAGCAGTTCTTC. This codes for CASSLRDRRGLYNEQFF. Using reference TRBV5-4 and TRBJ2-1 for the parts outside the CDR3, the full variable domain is ETGVTQSPTHLIKTRGQQVTLRCSSQSGHNTVSWYQQALGQGPQFIFQYYREEENGRGNFPPRFSGLQFPNYSSELNVNALELDDSALYLCASSLRDRRGLYNEQFFGPGTRLTVL.

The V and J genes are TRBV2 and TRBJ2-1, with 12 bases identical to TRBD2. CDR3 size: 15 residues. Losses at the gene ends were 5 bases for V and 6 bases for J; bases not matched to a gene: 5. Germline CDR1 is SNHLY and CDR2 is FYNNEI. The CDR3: CASSRTSGASNEQFF. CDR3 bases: TGTGCCAGCAGTAGGACTAGCGGGGCGAGCAATGAGCAGTTCTTC.